This TCR beta chain is drawn from a study of OX40 agonist ivuxolimab in advanced cancers. Method: immunoSEQ multiplex PCR; TCRdb's copy keeps in-frame clones and lacks some. Among approximately 70,000 clones listed, roughly 82% were seen once. V lost 1 base, J lost 9 bases, and 10 bases stayed unmatched. This CDR3 spans 15 amino acids. Per the germline V gene, CDR1 is SGHTA and CDR2 is FQGNSA. This clone is categorized as medium-sized. The chain joins TRBV7-2 to TRBJ2-7; 9 bases map to TRBD1. The starting material was CD4+ or CD8+ T cells sorted from blood, obtained in a trial of the OX40 agonist ivuxolimab. The sequence was collected from an adult with an advanced solid tumor such as melanoma, head and neck, liver or kidney cancer. The CDR3: CASSLDRGPFQGQYF. The CDR3 coding sequence is TGTGCCAGCAGCTTAGACAGGGGGCCCTTTCAGGGGCAGTACTTC.